This T cell receptor beta chain was documented in a study of lymphopenia after photon versus proton radiotherapy (dated by TCRdb to the late 2010s). Notes on the research overall: In patients with gastrointestinal tumors who developed high-grade lymphopenia, the study compared the immunological effects of photon radiation therapy with those of proton radiation therapy. The cohort comprised roughly 20 patients with gastrointestinal tumors who received either photon or proton therapy and then developed lymphopenia. The study was designed to characterize how the impact on the immune system differs between the two radiation modalities. Here is what the overall study found, with its caveats: After the lymphocyte count nadir, oligoclonal expansion, especially of CD8+ Temra cells, was observed in photon-treated repertoires, and the drop in diversity was driven by this expansion. During treatment, patients who received photon therapy lost naive T cells and TCR diversity and gained effector/memory populations, whereas patients who received proton therapy remained relatively stable. Across the cohort, among patients who died, a greater drop in TCR diversity after the nadir was inversely correlated with overall survival time. The survival association was assessed only in patients who died, and better survival with proton therapy was presented by the authors as a possibility rather than a demonstrated result.

The CDR3 starts with the cysteine, ends with the phenylalanine, and has 11 residues. Only CDR3 DNA is held: 33 bases, read in frame from base 1. CDR1 and CDR2, per the germline V gene, are KGHSH and LQKENI. Trimming removed 1 base from V and 7 bases from J, leaving 2 bases between the germline ends. The method was the immunoSEQ multiplex PCR assay. T cell repertoires were profiled by deep sequencing of rearranged TCR beta loci, alongside multiparametric flow cytometry. TCRdb retrieved this table from immuneACCESS and kept in-frame rearrangements only. Not all clones are present; in checked studies, unresolved V genes account for under half, and no reason is known for the remainder. The sample yields over 40,000 clones; more than 90% were counted once. The top ten hold roughly 18% of the sample. Details on this clone: The antigen it binds to is not known. No base qualities exist here, and no much larger clone lies one base off it.

The sequence joins TRBV18 to TRBJ2-1; no D segment can be confidently identified. The origin of this receptor is a woman in her thirties or forties with cholangiocarcinoma. This sample comprised peripheral blood, obtained from a patient treated with photon-based radiotherapy. DNA sequence: TGTGCCAGCTCACCACTAAATGAGCAGTTCTTC. Translated, it gives CASSPLNEQFF.